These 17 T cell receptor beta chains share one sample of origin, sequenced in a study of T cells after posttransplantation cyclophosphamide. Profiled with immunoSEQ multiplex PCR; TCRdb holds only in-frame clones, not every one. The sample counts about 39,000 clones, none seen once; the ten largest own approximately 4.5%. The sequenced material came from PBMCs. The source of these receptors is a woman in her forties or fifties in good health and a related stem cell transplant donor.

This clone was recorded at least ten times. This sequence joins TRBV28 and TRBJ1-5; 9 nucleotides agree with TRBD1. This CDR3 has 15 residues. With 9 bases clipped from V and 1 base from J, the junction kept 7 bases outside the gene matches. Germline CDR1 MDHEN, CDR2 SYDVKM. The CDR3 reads CARDPGTGSNQPQHF. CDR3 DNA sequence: TGTGCCAGAGACCCCGGGACAGGGAGCAATCAGCCCCAGCATTTT. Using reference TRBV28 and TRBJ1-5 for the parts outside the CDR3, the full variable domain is DVKVTQSSRYLVKRTGEKVFLECVQDMDHENMFWYRQDPGLGLRLIYFSYDVKMKEKGDIPEGYSVSREKKERFSLILESASTNQTSMYLCARDPGTGSNQPQHFGDGTRLSIL.

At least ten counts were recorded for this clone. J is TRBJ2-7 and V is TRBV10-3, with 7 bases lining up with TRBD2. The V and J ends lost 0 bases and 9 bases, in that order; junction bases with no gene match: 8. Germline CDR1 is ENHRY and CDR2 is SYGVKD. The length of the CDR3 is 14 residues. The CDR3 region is CAISESRPGGGQYF. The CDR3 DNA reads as TGTGCCATCAGTGAGTCGCGGCCGGGAGGTGGGCAGTACTTC.

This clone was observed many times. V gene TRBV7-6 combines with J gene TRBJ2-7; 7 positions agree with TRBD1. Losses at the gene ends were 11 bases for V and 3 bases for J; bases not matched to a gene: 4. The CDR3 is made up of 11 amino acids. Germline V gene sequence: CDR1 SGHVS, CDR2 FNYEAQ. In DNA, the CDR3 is TGTGCCTCCGGGACAGACTACGAGCAGTACTTC. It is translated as CASGTDYEQYF. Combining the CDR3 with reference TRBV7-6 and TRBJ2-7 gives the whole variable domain GAGVSQSPRYKVTKRGQDVALRCDPISGHVSLYWYRQALGQGPEFLTYFNYEAQQDKSGLPNDRFSAERPEGSISTLTIQRTEQRDSAMYRCASGTDYEQYFGPGTRLTVT.

The CDR3 DNA reads TGTGCCAGCAGCTTATGGACAGGGCTGAACTATGGCTACACCTTC. Protein sequence: CASSLWTGLNYGYTF. The chain couples TRBV7-8 to TRBJ1-2; 8 nucleotides line up with TRBD1. Germline trimming cut 2 bases from V and 2 bases from J; bases unmatched to any gene: 4. The CDR3 is made up of 15 amino acids. Germline-derived CDR1 and CDR2 are SGHVS and FQNEAQ.

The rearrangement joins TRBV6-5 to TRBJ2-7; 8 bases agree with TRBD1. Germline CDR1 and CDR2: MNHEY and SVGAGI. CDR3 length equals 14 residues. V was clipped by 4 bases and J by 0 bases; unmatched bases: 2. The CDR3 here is CASSLTGGSYEQYF. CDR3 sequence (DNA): TGTGCCAGCAGTTTAACAGGGGGCTCCTACGAGCAGTACTTC.

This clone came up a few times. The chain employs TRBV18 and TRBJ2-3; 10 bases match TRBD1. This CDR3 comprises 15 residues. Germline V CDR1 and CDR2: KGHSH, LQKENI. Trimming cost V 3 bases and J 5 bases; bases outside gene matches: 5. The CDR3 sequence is CASSPGQGVIDTQYF. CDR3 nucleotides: TGTGCCAGCTCACCCGGACAGGGGGTCATAGATACGCAGTATTTT.

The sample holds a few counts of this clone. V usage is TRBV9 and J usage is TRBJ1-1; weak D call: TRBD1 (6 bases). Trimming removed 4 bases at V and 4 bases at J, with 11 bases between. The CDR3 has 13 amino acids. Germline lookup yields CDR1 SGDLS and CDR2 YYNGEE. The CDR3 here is CASSKQGSTEAFF. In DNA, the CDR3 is TGTGCCAGCAGCAAACAGGGATCCACTGAAGCTTTCTTT. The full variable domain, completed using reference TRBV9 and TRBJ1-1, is DSGVTQTPKHLITATGQRVTLRCSPRSGDLSVYWYQQSLDQGLQFLIQYYNGEERAKGNILERFSAQQFPDLHSELNLSSLELGDSALYFCASSKQGSTEAFFGQGTRLTVV.

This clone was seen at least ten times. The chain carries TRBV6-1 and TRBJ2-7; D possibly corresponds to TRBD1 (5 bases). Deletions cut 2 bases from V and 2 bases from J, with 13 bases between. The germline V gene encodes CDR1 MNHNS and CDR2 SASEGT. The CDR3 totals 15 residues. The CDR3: CASSENWGEAYEQYF. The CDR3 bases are TGTGCCAGCAGTGAAAATTGGGGCGAGGCCTACGAGCAGTACTTC.

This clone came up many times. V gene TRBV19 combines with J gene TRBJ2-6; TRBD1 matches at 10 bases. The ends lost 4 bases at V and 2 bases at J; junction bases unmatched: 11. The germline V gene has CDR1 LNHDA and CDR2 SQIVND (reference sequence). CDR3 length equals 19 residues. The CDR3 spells CASSSLGQGGPPGANVLTF. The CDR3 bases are TGTGCCAGTAGTAGCCTAGGACAGGGGGGGCCTCCTGGGGCCAACGTCCTGACTTTC. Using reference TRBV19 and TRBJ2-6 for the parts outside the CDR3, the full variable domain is DGGITQSPKYLFRKEGQNVTLSCEQNLNHDAMYWYRQDPGQGLRLIYYSQIVNDFQKGDIAEGYSVSREKKESFPLTVTSAQKNPTAFYLCASSSLGQGGPPGANVLTFGAGSRLTVL.

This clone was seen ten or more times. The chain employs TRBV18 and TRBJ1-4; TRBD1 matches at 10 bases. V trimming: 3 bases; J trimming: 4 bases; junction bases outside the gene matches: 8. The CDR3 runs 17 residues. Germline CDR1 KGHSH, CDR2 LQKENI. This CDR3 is CASSPSGTGALNEKLFF. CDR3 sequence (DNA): TGTGCCAGCTCACCCTCCGGGACAGGGGCCCTTAATGAAAAACTGTTTTTT.

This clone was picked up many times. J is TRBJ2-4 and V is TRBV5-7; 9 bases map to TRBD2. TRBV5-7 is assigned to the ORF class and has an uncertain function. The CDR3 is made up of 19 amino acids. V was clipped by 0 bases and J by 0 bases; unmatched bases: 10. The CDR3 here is CASSLGDAGGPLAKNIQYF. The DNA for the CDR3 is TGTGCCAGCAGCTTGGGAGACGCGGGGGGGCCCTTAGCCAAAAACATTCAGTACTTC.

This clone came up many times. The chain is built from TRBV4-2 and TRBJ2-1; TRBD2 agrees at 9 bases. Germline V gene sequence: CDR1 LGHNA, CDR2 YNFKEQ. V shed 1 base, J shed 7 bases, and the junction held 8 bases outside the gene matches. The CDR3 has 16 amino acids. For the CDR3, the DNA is TGTGCCAGCAGCCAAGCAGGAACAGCGGGGGGAAATGAGCAGTTCTTC. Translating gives CASSQAGTAGGNEQFF.

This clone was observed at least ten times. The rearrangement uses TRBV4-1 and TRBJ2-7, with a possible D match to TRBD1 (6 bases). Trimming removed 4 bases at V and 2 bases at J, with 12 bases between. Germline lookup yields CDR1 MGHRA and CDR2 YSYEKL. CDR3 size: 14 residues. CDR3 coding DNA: TGCGCCAGCAGCCCACCCAGGGGCACCTACGAGCAGTACTTC. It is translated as CASSPPRGTYEQYF.

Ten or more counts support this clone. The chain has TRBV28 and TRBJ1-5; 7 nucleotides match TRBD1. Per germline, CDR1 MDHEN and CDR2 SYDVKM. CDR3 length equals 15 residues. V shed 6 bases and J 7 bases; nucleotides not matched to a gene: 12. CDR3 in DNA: TGTGCCAGCAGATCGAACAGGGGAGTGGGCCAGCCCCAGCATTTT. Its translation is CASRSNRGVGQPQHF.

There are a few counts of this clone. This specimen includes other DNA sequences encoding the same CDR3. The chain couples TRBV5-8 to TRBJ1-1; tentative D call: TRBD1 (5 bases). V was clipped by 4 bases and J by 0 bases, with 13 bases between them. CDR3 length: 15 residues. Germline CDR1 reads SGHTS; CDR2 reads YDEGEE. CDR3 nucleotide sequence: TGTGCCAGCAGCACCTGGGACTCCTTGAACACTGAAGCTTTCTTT. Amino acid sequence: CASSTWDSLNTEAFF.

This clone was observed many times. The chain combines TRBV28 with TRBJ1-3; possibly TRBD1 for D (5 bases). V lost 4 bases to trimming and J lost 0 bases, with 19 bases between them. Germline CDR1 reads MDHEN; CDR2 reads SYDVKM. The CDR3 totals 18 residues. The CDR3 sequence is CASSSRGGAGSSGNTIYF. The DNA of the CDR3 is TGTGCCAGCAGTTCCCGGGGGGGAGCGGGATCCTCTGGAAACACCATATATTTT.

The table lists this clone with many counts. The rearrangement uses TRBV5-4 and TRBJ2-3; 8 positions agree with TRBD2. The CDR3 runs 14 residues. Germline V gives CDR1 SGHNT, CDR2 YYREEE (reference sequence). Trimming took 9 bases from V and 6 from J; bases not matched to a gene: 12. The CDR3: CATRGGRGTDTQYF. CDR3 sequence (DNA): TGTGCCACCCGGGGGGGCCGGGGAACGGATACGCAGTATTTT.